A selection of T cell receptor beta chains follows, all from one sample in a study of blood T cell repertoires in COVID-19. Repertoires were generated with immunoSEQ multiplex PCR, while TCRdb's copy carries only in-frame clones and drops some. Of around 360,000 clones in the sample, approximately 87% were seen once. Sample: peripheral blood. The receptors stem from a woman younger than 45 with COVID-19, enrolled during active disease. Both conserved end residues are part of each CDR3. A D gene is named only where the DNA matches it firmly. Only some rows state a clone size, as once, few, many or a class for expanded clones.

NA,TRBV19,NA,TRBJ1-2,CASNDRREEGYTF,TGTGCCAGTAACGATCGGAGGGAGGAGGGCTACACCTTC
TRBD2,TRBV5-1,NA,TRBJ2-5,CASSLRTSGTGETQYF,TGCGCCAGCAGCCTGCGGACTAGCGGGACTGGGGAGACCCAGTACTTC
NA,TRBV7-9,NA,TRBJ2-5,CASSPRETQYF,TGTGCCAGCAGCCCCCGAGAGACCCAGTACTTC
NA,TRBV25-1,NA,TRBJ2-7,CASGDYQNSYEQYF,TGTGCCAGTGGAGACTACCAGAACTCCTACGAGCAGTACTTC
NA,TRBV5-1,NA,TRBJ1-6,CASSLSGVGSPLHF,TGCGCCAGCAGCTTGTCAGGGGTGGGGTCACCCCTCCACTTT
TRBD2,TRBV4-3,NA,TRBJ2-1,CASSLIVRTSSYNEQFF,TGCGCCAGCAGCCTTATTGTAAGGACTAGCTCCTACAATGAGCAGTTCTTC
TRBD2,TRBV4-1,NA,TRBJ2-3,CASSSTITSASSTDTQYF,TGCGCCAGCAGCTCCACTATAACTAGCGCGAGTAGCACAGATACGCAGTATTTT
TRBD1,TRBV7-9,NA,TRBJ1-5,CASSLGQGASNQPQHF,TGTGCCAGCAGCTTAGGACAGGGGGCGAGCAATCAGCCCCAGCATTTT
TRBD2,TRBV3-1/TRBV3-2,once,TRBJ2-2,CASSQLAGVTGELFF,TGTGCCAGCAGCCAATTAGCGGGAGTCACCGGGGAGCTGTTTTTT
NA,TRBV4-3,NA,TRBJ2-1,CASSQDRIEDEQFF,TGCGCCAGCAGCCAAGATCGAATCGAGGATGAGCAGTTCTTC
TRBD1,TRBV3-1/TRBV3-2,NA,TRBJ2-7,CASSPWVGQPYEQYF,TGTGCCAGCAGTCCTTGGGTGGGACAGCCCTACGAGCAGTACTTC
TRBD2,TRBV5-6,NA,TRBJ2-3,CASSLGLAGTDTQYF,TGTGCCAGCAGCTTGGGACTAGCGGGTACAGATACGCAGTATTTT
TRBD2,TRBV30,NA,TRBJ2-1,CAWDGGRVRHNEQFF,TGTGCCTGGGACGGCGGGAGGGTCCGCCACAATGAGCAGTTCTTC
TRBD1,TRBV18,once,TRBJ2-5,CASSPVAGGNGETQYF,TGTGCCAGCTCACCCGTCGCAGGGGGCAACGGGGAGACCCAGTACTTC
NA,TRBV6-1,NA,TRBJ1-2,CASSEVREGYTF,TGTGCCAGCAGTGAGGTGAGGGAGGGCTACACCTTC
TRBD1,TRBV4-1,NA,TRBJ2-7,CASSQDQTGGSYEQYF,TGCGCCAGCAGCCAAGATCAGACAGGGGGGTCGTACGAGCAGTACTTC
TRBD1,TRBV13,few,TRBJ1-1,CASIKRGQTEAFF,TGTGCCAGCATCAAAAGGGGGCAGACTGAAGCTTTCTTT
NA,TRBV7-9,NA,TRBJ2-3,CASSLTGSTDTQYF,TGTGCCAGCAGCTTAACAGGGAGCACAGATACGCAGTATTTT
NA,TRBV13,NA,TRBJ2-3,CASSLGRSSSTDTQYF,TGTGCCAGCAGCTTAGGGCGATCTTCTAGCACAGATACGCAGTATTTT
TRBD1,TRBV25-1,NA,TRBJ2-2,CASSAGTGPGELFF,TGTGCCAGCAGTGCCGGGACAGGGCCCGGGGAGCTGTTTTTT
NA,TRBV9,NA,TRBJ2-3,CASSPSRVQYF,TGTGCCAGCAGCCCCTCACGAGTTCAGTATTTT
NA,TRBV7-3,NA,TRBJ2-2,CASSFQGRPTGELFF,TGTGCCAGCAGCTTTCAAGGGAGACCGACCGGGGAGCTGTTTTTT
NA,TRBV4-2,once,TRBJ2-7,CASSHPNGGTLQQYF,TGTGCCAGCAGCCATCCAAACGGAGGTACTCTCCAGCAGTACTTC
NA,TRBV3-1/TRBV3-2,NA,TRBJ1-4,CASSQAGRDREKLFF,TGTGCCAGCAGCCAAGCCGGCAGGGATAGAGAAAAACTGTTTTTT